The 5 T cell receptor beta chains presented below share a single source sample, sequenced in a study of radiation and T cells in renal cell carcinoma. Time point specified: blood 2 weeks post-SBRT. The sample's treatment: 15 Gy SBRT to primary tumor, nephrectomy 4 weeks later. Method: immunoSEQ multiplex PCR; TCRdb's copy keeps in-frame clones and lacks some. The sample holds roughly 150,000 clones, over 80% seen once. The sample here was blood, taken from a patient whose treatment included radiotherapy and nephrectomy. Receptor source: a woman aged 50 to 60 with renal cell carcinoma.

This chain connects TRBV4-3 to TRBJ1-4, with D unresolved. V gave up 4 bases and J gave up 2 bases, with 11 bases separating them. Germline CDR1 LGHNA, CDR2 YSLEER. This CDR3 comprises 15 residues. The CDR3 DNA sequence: TGCGCCAGCAGCCCCTTCTCAGCCACTAATGAAAAACTGTTTTTT. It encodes CASSPFSATNEKLFF.

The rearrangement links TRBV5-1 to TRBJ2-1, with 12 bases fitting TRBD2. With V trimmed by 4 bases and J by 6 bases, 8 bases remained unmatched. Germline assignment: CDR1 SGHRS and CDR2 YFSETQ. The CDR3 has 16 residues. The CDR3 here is CASSLGTSGWFNEQFF. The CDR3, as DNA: TGCGCCAGCAGCCTAGGGACTAGCGGGTGGTTCAATGAGCAGTTCTTC.

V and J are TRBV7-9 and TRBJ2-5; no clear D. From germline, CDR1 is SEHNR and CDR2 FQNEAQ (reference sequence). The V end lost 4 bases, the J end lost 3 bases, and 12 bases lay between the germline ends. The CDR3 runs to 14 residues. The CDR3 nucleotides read TGTGCCAGCAGCTCCTGGGATGTCAAAGAGACCCAGTACTTC. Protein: CASSSWDVKETQYF.

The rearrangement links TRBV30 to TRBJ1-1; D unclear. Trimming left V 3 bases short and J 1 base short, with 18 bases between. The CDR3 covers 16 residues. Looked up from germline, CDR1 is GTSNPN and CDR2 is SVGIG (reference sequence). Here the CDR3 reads CAWSATHRLTNTEAFF. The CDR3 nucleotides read TGTGCCTGGAGCGCAACCCATCGACTGACGAACACTGAAGCTTTCTTT.

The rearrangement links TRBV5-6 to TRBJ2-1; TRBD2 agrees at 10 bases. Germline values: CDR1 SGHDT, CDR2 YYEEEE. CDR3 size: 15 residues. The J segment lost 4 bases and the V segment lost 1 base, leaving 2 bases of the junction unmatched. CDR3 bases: TGTGCCAGCAGCTTGAGCGGGGGGGCTTACAATGAGCAGTTCTTC. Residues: CASSLSGGAYNEQFF. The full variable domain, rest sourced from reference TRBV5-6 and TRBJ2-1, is DAGVTQSPTHLIKTRGQQVTLRCSPKSGHDTVSWYQQALGQGPQFIFQYYEEEERQRGNFPDRFSGHQFPNYSSELNVNALLLGDSALYLCASSLSGGAYNEQFFGPGTRLTVL.